This T cell receptor (beta chain) originates from a study of T cell responses to AZD1222 COVID-19 vaccine. Profiled with immunoSEQ multiplex PCR; TCRdb holds only in-frame clones, not every one. In the table there are 110,000 or so clones, about 86% of which are singletons. This CDR3 is built from 12 residues. Trimming removed 6 bases from V and 6 bases from J, with 12 bases in between. Germline lookup yields CDR1 MRHNA and CDR2 SNTAGT. The rearrangement links TRBV6-4 to TRBJ2-7; weak D call: TRBD1 (5 bases). Source: peripheral blood, taken on day 0 of AZD1222 vaccination. The receptor comes from an adult in good health. CDR3 sequence: CASSPEGAEQYF. CDR3 DNA: TGTGCCAGCAGCCCCGAAGGGGCCGAGCAGTACTTC.